This T cell receptor beta chain comes out of a study of control samples from healthy donors and cancer patients. The V end was cut by 2 bases, the J end by 8 bases, with 13 bases between. The CDR3 consists of 15 residues. The germline V gene has CDR1 SGHNT and CDR2 YENEEA. Generated by immunoSEQ multiplex PCR, the TCRdb table keeps only in-frame clones and is missing some. This table holds some 160,000 clones, roughly 90% found once. The sequenced material came from blood. This chain connects TRBV11-3 to TRBJ1-6; D remains ambiguous. The sequence was obtained from a man in his thirties or forties in good health. CDR3 nucleotides: TGTGCCAGCAGCTTAAGTTACGGATCAGATTCACCCCTCCACTTT. It is translated as CASSLSYGSDSPLHF.